This T cell receptor beta chain is drawn from a study of T-cell reconstitution after alpha-beta-depleted transplantation in children. Broader study findings: Expanded clones from the graft, numbering several hundred, reportedly supplied alpha-beta T cells about two months after transplant.

Germline V gives CDR1 SNHLY, CDR2 FYNNEI. The CDR3 extends over 13 amino acids. After removal of 4 bases from V and 3 bases from J, the junction contained 3 bases not matched to a gene. About this clonotype itself: Its matching antigen is unknown.

This sample's TCRbeta library carried unique molecular identifier barcodes. TCRdb re-analysed the PCR reads in MiXCR, keeping a single row per CDR3 protein. Of 800,000 to 1,000,000 distinct CDR3 sequences in the sample, about 26% were seen once. The sequenced sample was PBMCs, mostly from graft donor cells, obtained 360 days after TCRalphabeta/CD19-depleted stem cell transplant. The clonotype comes from a boy under three years old who had a stem cell transplant for SCID, so the T cells may come from the graft donor. This rearrangement joins TRBV2 to TRBJ2-7; TRBD1 aligns across 7 bases. The CDR3 DNA reads TGTGCCAGCAGTGGGGACAGCAACTACGAGCAGTACTTC. Translation gives CASSGDSNYEQYF.